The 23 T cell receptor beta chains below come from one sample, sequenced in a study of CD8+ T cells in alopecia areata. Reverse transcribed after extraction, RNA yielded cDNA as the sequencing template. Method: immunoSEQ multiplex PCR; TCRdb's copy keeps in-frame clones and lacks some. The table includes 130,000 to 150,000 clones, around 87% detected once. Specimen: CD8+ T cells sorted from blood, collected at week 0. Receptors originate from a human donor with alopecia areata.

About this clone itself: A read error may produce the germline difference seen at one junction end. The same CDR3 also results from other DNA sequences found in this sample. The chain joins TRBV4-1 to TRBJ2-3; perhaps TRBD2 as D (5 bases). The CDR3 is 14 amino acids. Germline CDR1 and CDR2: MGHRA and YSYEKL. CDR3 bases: TGCGCCAGCAGTCAAGACTCCGGCGGGGATACGCAGTATTTT. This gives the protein CASSQDSGGDTQYF.

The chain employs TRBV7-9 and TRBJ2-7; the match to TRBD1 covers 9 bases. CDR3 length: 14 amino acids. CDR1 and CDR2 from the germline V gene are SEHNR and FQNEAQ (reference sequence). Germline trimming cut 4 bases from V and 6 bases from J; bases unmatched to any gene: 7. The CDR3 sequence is CASSSGTGYSEQYF. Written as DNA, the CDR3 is TGTGCCAGCAGCTCCGGGACAGGGTATTCCGAGCAGTACTTC.

The DNA of the CDR3 is TGTGCTAGTGGTTTGCGTCCCGGGAAGGGACACATCTACGAGCAGTACTTC. Translating gives CASGLRPGKGHIYEQYF. The chain links TRBV12-5 to TRBJ2-7, with D possibly matching TRBD1 (6 bases). Trimming took 2 bases from V and 3 from J, leaving 20 bases between them. Per the germline V gene, CDR1 is LGHNT and CDR2 is FRNRAP. This CDR3 is built from 17 residues. Looking up the rest from reference TRBV12-5 and TRBJ2-7 gives the full variable domain: DARVTQTPRHKVTEMGQEVTMRCQPILGHNTVFWYRQTMMQGLELLAYFRNRAPLDDSGMPKDRFSAEMPDATLATLKIQPSEPRDSAVYFCASGLRPGKGHIYEQYFGPGTRLTVT.

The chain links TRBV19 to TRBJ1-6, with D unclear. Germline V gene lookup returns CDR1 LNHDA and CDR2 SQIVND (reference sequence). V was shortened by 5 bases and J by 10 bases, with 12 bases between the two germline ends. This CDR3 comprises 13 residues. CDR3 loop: CASSFGFGSPLHF. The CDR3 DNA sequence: TGTGCCAGTAGTTTCGGATTCGGGTCACCCCTCCACTTT.

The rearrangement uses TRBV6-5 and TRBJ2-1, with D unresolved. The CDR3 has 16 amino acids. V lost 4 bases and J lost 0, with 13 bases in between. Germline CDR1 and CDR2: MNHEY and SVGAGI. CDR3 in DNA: TGTGCCAGCAGTTCTGCTTGGATCGGCTCCTACAATGAGCAGTTCTTC. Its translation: CASSSAWIGSYNEQFF.

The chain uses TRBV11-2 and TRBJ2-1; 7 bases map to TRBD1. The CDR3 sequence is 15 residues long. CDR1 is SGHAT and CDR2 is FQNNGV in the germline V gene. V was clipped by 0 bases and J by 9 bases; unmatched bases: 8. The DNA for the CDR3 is TGTGCCAGCAGCTTAGATCTGACAGGGTATGGTGAGCAGTTCTTC. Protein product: CASSLDLTGYGEQFF.

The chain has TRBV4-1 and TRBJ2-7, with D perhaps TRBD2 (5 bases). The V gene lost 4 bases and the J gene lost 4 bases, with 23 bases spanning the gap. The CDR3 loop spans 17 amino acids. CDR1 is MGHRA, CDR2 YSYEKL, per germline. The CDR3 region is CASSPHLPATRAYEQYF. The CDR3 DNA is TGCGCCAGCAGCCCTCACCTTCCCGCGACGAGGGCTTACGAGCAGTACTTC.

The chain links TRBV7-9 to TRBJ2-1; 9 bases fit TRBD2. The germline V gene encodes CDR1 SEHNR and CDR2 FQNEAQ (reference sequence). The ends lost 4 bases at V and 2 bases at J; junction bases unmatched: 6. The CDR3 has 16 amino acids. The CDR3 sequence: CASSSNVAGAYNEQFF. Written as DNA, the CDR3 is TGTGCCAGCAGCTCAAACGTAGCGGGGGCCTACAATGAGCAGTTCTTC.

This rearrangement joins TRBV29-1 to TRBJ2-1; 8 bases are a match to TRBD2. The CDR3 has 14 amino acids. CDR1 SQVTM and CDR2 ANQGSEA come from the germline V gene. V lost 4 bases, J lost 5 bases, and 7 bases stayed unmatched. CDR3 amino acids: CSVGFGGAHNEQFF. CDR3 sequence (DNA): TGCAGCGTTGGCTTCGGGGGGGCACACAATGAGCAGTTCTTC.

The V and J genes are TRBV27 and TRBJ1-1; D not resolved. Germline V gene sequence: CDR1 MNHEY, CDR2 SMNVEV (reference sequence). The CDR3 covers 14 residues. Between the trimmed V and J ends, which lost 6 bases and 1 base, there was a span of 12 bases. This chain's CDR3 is CASRPGNRNTEAFF. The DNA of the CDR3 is TGTGCCAGCAGGCCCGGAAATAGGAACACTGAAGCTTTCTTT.

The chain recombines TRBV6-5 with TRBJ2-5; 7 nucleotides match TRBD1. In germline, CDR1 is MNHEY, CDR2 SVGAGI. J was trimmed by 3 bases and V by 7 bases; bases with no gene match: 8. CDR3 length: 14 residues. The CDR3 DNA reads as TGTGCCAGCACTGACCGGGACAGCAAAGAGACCCAGTACTTC. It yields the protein CASTDRDSKETQYF.

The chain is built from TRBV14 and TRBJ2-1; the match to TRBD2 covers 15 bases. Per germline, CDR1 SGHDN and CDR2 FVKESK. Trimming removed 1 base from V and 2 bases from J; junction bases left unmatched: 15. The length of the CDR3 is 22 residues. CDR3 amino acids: CASSQAATPGLAGGRTYNEQFF. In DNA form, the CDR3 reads TGTGCCAGCAGCCAAGCCGCGACTCCGGGACTAGCGGGAGGCCGCACCTACAATGAGCAGTTCTTC.

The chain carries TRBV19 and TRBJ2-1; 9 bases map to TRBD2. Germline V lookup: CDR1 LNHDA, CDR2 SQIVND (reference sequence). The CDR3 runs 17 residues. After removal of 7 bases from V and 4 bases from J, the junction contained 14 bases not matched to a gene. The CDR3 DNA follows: TGTGCCAGTATCTCGGGGACTAGCTTAGGGGGTTACAATGAGCAGTTCTTC. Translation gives CASISGTSLGGYNEQFF.

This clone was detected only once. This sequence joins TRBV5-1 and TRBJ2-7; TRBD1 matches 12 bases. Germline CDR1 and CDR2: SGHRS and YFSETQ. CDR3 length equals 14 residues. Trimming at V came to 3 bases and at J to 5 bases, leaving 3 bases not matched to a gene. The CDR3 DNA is TGCGCCAGCAGCTCCGGGACAGGGGGCGACGAGCAGTACTTC. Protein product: CASSSGTGGDEQYF.

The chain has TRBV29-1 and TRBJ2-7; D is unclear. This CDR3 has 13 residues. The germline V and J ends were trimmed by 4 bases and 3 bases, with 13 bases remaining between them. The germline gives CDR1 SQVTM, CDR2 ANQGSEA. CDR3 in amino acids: CSVVGLTGYEQYF. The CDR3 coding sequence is TGCAGCGTTGTGGGTCTAACGGGCTACGAGCAGTACTTC.

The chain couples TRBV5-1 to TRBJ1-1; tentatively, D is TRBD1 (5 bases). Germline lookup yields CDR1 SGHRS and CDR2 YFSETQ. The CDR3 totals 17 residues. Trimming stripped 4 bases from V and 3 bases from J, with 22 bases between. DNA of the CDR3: TGCGCCAGCAGCCCTGGGACCCTTGTCATACTGGACACTGAAGCTTTCTTT. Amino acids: CASSPGTLVILDTEAFF. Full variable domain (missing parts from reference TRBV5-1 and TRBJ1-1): KAGVTQTPRYLIKTRGQQVTLSCSPISGHRSVSWYQQTPGQGLQFLFEYFSETQRNKGNFPGRFSGRQFSNSRSEMNVSTLELGDSALYLCASSPGTLVILDTEAFFGQGTRLTVV.

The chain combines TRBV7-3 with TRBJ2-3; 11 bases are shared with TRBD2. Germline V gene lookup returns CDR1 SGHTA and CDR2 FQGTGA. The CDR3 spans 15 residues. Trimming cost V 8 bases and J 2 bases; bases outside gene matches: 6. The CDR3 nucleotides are TGTGCCAGCGGTAGCGGGAGGGCCGCCACAGATACGCAGTATTTT. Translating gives CASGSGRAATDTQYF. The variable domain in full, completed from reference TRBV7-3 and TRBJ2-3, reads GAGVSQTPSNKVTEKGKYVELRCDPISGHTALYWYRQSLGQGPEFLIYFQGTGAADDSGLPNDRFFAVRPEGSVSTLKIQRTERGDSAVYLCASGSGRAATDTQYFGPGTRLTVL.

CDR3 in amino acids: CSDRTRRNEQFF. The CDR3 DNA is TGCAGCGACCGGACCCGGAGGAATGAGCAGTTCTTC. V gene TRBV29-1 combines with J gene TRBJ2-1, with D possibly matching TRBD2 (5 bases). Per the germline V gene, CDR1 is SQVTM and CDR2 is ANQGSEA. This CDR3 has 12 amino acids. Trimming left V 7 bases short and J 7 bases short, with 14 bases between.

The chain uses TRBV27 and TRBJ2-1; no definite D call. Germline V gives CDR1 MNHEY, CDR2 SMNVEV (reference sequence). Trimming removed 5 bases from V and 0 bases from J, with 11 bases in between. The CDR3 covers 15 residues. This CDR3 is CASSPQLSSYNEQFF. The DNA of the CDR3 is TGTGCCAGCAGTCCGCAACTTAGCTCCTACAATGAGCAGTTCTTC.

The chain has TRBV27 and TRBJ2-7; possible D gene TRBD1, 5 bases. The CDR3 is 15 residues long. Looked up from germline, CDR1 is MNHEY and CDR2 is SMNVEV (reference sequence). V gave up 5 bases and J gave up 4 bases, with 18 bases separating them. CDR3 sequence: CASSELGMGPYEQYF. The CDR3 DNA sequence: TGTGCCAGCAGTGAATTAGGTATGGGGCCATACGAGCAGTACTTC.

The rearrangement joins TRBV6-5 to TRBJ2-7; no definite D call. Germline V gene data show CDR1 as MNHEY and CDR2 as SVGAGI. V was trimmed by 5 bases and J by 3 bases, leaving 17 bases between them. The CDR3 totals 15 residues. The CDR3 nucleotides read TGTGCCAGCAGTCTTGGTAGAGAAACCATCTACGAGCAGTACTTC. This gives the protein CASSLGRETIYEQYF.

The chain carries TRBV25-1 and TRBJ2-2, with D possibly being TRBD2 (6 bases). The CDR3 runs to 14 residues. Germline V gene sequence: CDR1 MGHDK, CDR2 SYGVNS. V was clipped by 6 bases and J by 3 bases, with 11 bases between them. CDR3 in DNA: TGTGCCAGCAGAGAAACTAGCTACACCGGGGAGCTGTTTTTT. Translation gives CASRETSYTGELFF.

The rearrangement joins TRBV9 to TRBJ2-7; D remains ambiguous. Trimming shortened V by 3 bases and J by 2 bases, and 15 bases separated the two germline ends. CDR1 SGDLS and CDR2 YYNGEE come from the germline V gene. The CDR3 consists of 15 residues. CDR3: CASSEGDIETYEQYF. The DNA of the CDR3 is TGTGCCAGCAGCGAGGGCGATATAGAAACCTACGAGCAGTACTTC.